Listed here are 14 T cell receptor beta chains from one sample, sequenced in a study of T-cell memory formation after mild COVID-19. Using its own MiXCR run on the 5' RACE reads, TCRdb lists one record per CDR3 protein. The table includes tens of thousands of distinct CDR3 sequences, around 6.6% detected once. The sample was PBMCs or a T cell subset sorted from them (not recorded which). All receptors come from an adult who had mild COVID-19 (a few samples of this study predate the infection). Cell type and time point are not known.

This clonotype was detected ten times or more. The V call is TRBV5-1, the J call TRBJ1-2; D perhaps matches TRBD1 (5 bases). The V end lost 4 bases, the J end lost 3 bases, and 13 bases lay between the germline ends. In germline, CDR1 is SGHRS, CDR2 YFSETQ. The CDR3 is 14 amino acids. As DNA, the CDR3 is TGCGCCAGCAGCCCGGGCCCGGGGGACTATGGCTACACCTTC. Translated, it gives CASSPGPGDYGYTF.

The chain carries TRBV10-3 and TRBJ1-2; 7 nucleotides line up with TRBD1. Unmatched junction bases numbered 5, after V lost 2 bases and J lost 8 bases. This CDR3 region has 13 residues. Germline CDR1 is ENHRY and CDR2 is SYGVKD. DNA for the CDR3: TGTGCCATCAGTGAGAACAGGGGATGGGGCTACACCTTC. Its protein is CAISENRGWGYTF.

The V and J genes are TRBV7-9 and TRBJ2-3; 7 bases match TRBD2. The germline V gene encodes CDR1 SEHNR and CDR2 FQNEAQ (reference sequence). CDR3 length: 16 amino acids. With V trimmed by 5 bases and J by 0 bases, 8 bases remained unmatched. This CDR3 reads CASSQLNSGSTDTQYF. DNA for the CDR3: TGTGCCAGCAGCCAACTTAATAGCGGGAGCACAGATACGCAGTATTTT.

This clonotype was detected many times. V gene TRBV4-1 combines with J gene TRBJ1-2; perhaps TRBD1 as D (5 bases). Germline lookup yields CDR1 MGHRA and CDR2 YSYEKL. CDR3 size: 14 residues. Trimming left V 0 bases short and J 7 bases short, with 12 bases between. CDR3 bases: TGCGCCAGCAGCCAAGAAGGTACAGGAGTTGGCTACACCTTC. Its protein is CASSQEGTGVGYTF.

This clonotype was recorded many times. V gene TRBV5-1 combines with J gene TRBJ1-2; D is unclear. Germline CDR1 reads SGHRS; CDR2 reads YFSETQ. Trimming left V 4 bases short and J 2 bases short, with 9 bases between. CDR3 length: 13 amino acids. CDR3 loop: CASSLGRNYGYTF. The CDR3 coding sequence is TGCGCCAGCAGCCTCGGACGGAACTATGGCTACACCTTC.

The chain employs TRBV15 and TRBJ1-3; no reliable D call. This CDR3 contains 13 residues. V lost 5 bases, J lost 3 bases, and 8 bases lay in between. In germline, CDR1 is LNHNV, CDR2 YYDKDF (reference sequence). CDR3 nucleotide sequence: TGTGCCACCAGCCGGACCGGTGGAAACACCATATATTTT. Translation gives CATSRTGGNTIYF.

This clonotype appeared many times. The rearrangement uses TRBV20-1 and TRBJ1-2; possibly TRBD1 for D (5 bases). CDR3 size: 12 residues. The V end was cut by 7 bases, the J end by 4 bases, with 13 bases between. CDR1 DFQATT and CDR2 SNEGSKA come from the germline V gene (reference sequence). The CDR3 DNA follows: TGCAGTGTTAAGGGACCTTCCTATGGCTACACCTTC. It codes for CSVKGPSYGYTF.

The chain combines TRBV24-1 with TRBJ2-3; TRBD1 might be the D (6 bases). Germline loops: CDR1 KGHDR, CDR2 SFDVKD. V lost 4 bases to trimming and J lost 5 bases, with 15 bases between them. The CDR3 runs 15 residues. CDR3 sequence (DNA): TGTGCCACCAGTGAAAGCGTGGGGGCAGGAGATACGCAGTATTTT. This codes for CATSESVGAGDTQYF.

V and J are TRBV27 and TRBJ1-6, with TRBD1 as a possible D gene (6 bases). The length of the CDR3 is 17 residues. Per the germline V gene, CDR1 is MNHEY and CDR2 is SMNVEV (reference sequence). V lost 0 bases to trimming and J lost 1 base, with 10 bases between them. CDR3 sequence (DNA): TGTGCCAGCAGTTTATCCAGGGGTAGATCCTATAATTCACCCCTCCACTTT. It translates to CASSLSRGRSYNSPLHF.

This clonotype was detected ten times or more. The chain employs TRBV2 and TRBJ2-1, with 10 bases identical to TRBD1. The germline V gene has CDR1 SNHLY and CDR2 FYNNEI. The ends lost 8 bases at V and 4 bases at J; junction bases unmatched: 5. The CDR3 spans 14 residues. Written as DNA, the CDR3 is TGTGCCAGCTCGACAGGGGGCACTTACAATGAGCAGTTCTTC. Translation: CASSTGGTYNEQFF.

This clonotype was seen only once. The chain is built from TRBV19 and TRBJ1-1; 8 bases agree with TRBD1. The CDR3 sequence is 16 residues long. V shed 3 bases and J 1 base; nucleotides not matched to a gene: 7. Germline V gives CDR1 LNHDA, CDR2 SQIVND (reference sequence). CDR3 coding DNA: TGTGCCAGTAGTATTCTAAACAGGGGGAAGAACACTGAAGCTTTCTTT. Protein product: CASSILNRGKNTEAFF.

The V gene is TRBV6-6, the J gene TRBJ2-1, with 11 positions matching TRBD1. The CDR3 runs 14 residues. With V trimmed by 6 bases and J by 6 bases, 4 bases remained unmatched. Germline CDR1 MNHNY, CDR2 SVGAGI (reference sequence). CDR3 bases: TGTGCCAGCAGGACCGGGACAGGGGGCAATGAGCAGTTCTTC. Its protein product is CASRTGTGGNEQFF.

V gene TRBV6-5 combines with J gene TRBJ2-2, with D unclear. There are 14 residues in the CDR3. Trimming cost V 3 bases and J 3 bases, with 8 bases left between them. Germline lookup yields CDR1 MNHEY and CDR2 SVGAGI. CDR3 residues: CASSYPGYTGELFF. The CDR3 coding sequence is TGTGCCAGCAGTTATCCAGGTTACACCGGGGAGCTGTTTTTT.

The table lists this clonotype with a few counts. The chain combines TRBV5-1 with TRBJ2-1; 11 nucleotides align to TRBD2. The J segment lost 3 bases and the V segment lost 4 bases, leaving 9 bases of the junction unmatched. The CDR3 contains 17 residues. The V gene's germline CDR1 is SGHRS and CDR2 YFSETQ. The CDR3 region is CASSLNVLAGVYNEQFF. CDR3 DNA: TGCGCCAGCAGCCTTAATGTACTAGCGGGAGTCTACAATGAGCAGTTCTTC.